A selection of T cell receptor beta chains follows, all from one sample in a study of T-cell reconstitution after alpha-beta-depleted transplantation in children. Via MiXCR, TCRdb re-called the PCR reads, giving one row per CDR3 protein. The table has 600,000 or so distinct CDR3 sequences, under 25% seen once. This material consisted of PBMCs, mostly from graft donor cells, taken 360 days after TCRalphabeta/CD19-depleted stem cell transplant. Receptor source: a boy under two years old who had a stem cell transplant for acute myeloid leukemia, so the T cells may come from the graft donor. The CDR3 runs from the conserved cysteine through the conserved F or W. The order of the fields is CDR3 protein, CDR3 DNA, clone size, J gene, D gene, V gene. A D gene is named only where the DNA matches it firmly. Rows give clone size only sometimes, using once, few, many, or a class for an expanded clone.

CASSLRLISSYNEQFF	TGTGCCAGCAGCCTTAGGTTGATCAGCTCCTACAATGAGCAGTTCTTC	many	TRBJ2-1	-	TRBV27
CASSFTNTGLQETQYF	TGTGCCAGCAGTTTTACCAATACCGGGCTACAAGAGACCCAGTACTTC	-	TRBJ2-5	-	TRBV12-3/TRBV12-4
CASSEAGGFPYEQYF	TGTGCCAGCAGTGAAGCGGGGGGTTTCCCCTACGAGCAGTACTTC	-	TRBJ2-7	-	TRBV6-1
CASSLGAFRTSSSYEQYF	TGTGCCAGCAGCTTAGGAGCTTTTAGGACCAGCAGCTCCTACGAGCAGTACTTC	once	TRBJ2-7	-	TRBV13
CSARDRGGQRYEQYF	TGCAGTGCTAGAGATCGGGGGGGGCAGCGATACGAGCAGTACTTC	many	TRBJ2-7	TRBD2	TRBV20-1
CASSPNSRSEQYF	TGTGCCAGCAGTCCTAATTCGAGGAGCGAGCAGTACTTC	-	TRBJ2-7	-	TRBV6-1
CASSDSGVSYNEQFF	TGTGCCAGCAGTGACTCAGGGGTATCCTACAATGAGCAGTTCTTC	many	TRBJ2-1	-	TRBV6-4
CASSVAEGLEQFF	TGTGCCAGCAGCGTAGCTGAGGGACTAGAGCAGTTCTTC	few	TRBJ2-1	TRBD2	TRBV9
CSASPPGADTQYF	TGCAGTGCTAGCCCCCCGGGGGCAGATACGCAGTATTTT	many	TRBJ2-3	-	TRBV20-1
CASSYSRRGVTEAFF	TGTGCCAGCAGTTACTCGAGGAGGGGGGTAACTGAAGCTTTCTTT	-	TRBJ1-1	-	TRBV6-5
CASSVVGAPSTDTQYF	TGTGCCAGCAGCGTAGTGGGGGCTCCTAGCACAGATACGCAGTATTTT	-	TRBJ2-3	-	TRBV9
CSGTSGGLTDTQYF	TGCAGCGGGACTAGCGGGGGCCTCACAGATACGCAGTATTTT	many	TRBJ2-3	TRBD2	TRBV20-1
CSVVGRGWTEAFF	TGCAGCGTTGTTGGACGGGGTTGGACTGAAGCTTTCTTT	many	TRBJ1-1	-	TRBV29-1
CASSLGDRGGKNIQYF	TGTGCCAGCAGCTTGGGGGACAGGGGAGGCAAAAACATTCAGTACTTC	-	TRBJ2-4	TRBD1	TRBV5-6
CASSTRILAGAYNEQFF	TGTGCCAGCAGTACCCGCATCCTAGCGGGGGCATACAATGAGCAGTTCTTC	few	TRBJ2-1	TRBD2	TRBV6-1
CASSLWGVTFGSNTEAFF	TGTGCCAGCAGTTTATGGGGGGTGACGTTTGGGTCGAACACTGAAGCTTTCTTT	few	TRBJ1-1	-	TRBV28
CASSLWSGQGPYSNQPQHF	TGTGCCAGCAGTTTATGGTCGGGACAGGGACCTTATAGCAATCAGCCCCAGCATTTT	once	TRBJ1-5	TRBD1	TRBV28
CASSKPQDGNTGELFF	TGTGCCAGCAGTAAACCTCAGGACGGGAACACCGGGGAGCTGTTTTTT	few	TRBJ2-2	-	TRBV28
CAISFWVPRQGNNTEAFF	TGTGCCATCAGCTTCTGGGTTCCTCGTCAGGGTAATAACACTGAAGCTTTCTTT	-	TRBJ1-1	-	TRBV5-6
CSVLTSGTDGELFF	TGCAGCGTCCTGACTAGCGGTACGGACGGGGAGCTGTTTTTT	many	TRBJ2-2	TRBD2	TRBV29-1
CASSSPRAGPIYEQYF	TGTGCCAGCAGCTCCCCCAGGGCAGGGCCCATCTACGAGCAGTACTTC	-	TRBJ2-7	-	TRBV11-1
CASSLGGGTGSFYEQYF	TGTGCCAGCAGCTTAGGAGGTGGGACAGGGTCTTTCTACGAGCAGTACTTC	-	TRBJ2-7	TRBD1	TRBV7-2
CASSLVYRHNEQFF	TGTGCCAGCAGCTTGGTATACCGGCACAATGAGCAGTTCTTC	many	TRBJ2-1	-	TRBV5-6
CASSSRVGGPYEQYF	TGTGCCAGCAGCTCTAGAGTCGGGGGCCCCTACGAGCAGTACTTC	few	TRBJ2-7	-	TRBV9
CASSLAGSGGISYNEQFF	TGCGCCAGCAGCTTGGCGGGTAGCGGGGGGATCTCCTACAATGAGCAGTTCTTC	few	TRBJ2-1	TRBD2	TRBV5-1
CASSLHREGNQPQHF	TGTGCCAGCAGTTTACACAGGGAAGGCAATCAGCCCCAGCATTTT	many	TRBJ1-5	-	TRBV12-3/TRBV12-4
CSARDTIGPLDTQYF	TGCAGTGCTAGAGATACAATCGGACCCCTAGATACGCAGTATTTT	-	TRBJ2-3	-	TRBV20-1
CASSPRRTDEQFF	TGTGCCAGCAGCCCCCGGCGGACCGATGAGCAGTTCTTC	few	TRBJ2-1	-	TRBV27
CASSYSNNILAGGADTQYF	TGTGCCAGCAGTTACTCTAATAACATCCTAGCGGGGGGGGCAGATACGCAGTATTTT	many	TRBJ2-3	TRBD2	TRBV6-5
CASSQKVRANEQFF	TGTGCCAGCAGCCAAAAGGTAAGGGCCAATGAGCAGTTCTTC	many	TRBJ2-1	-	TRBV11-2
CASSLERGRNTGELFF	TGCGCCAGCAGCTTGGAGCGGGGGAGGAACACCGGGGAGCTGTTTTTT	-	TRBJ2-2	TRBD2	TRBV5-1
CASSLVGFLAGSTDTQYF	TGTGCCAGCAGTTTAGTGGGGTTTCTGGCGGGCAGCACAGATACGCAGTATTTT	many	TRBJ2-3	-	TRBV12-3/TRBV12-4
CASSLMGTEAFF	TGCGCCAGCAGTTTAATGGGCACTGAAGCTTTCTTT	many	TRBJ1-1	-	TRBV4-1
CASSLAPRGGNYEQYF	TGTGCCAGCAGCTTAGCGCCCCGGGGAGGAAACTACGAGCAGTACTTC	many	TRBJ2-7	-	TRBV7-2
CSASAGPDTIYF	TGCAGTGCCAGTGCAGGCCCGGACACCATATATTTT	-	TRBJ1-3	-	TRBV20-1
CASSLGQGSGYTF	TGTGCCAGCAGTTTGGGACAGGGGAGCGGCTACACCTTC	few	TRBJ1-2	TRBD1	TRBV12-3/TRBV12-4
CASSSQVGAGRDTQYF	TGTGCCAGCAGCTCCCAAGTGGGGGCGGGGAGGGATACGCAGTATTTT	-	TRBJ2-3	-	TRBV7-2
CASSFEGSETQYF	TGCGCCAGCAGCTTTGAGGGGTCCGAGACCCAGTACTTC	few	TRBJ2-5	-	TRBV5-1
CASSLGATLAQSYNEQFF	TGTGCCAGCAGTTTAGGGGCTACTCTAGCGCAGTCCTACAATGAGCAGTTCTTC	many	TRBJ2-1	-	TRBV12-3/TRBV12-4
CASSRGQLNEQFF	TGTGCCAGCAGTAGGGGGCAGCTCAATGAGCAGTTCTTC	once	TRBJ2-1	TRBD1	TRBV28
CASTHAGGVTNTGELFF	TGTGCCAGCACCCATGCGGGGGGGGTAACGAACACCGGGGAGCTGTTTTTT	many	TRBJ2-2	TRBD2	TRBV12-3/TRBV12-4
CSARARSTDTQYF	TGCAGTGCTAGAGCCCGGAGCACAGATACGCAGTATTTT	-	TRBJ2-3	-	TRBV20-1
CASSQDSLEGDEQYF	TGCGCCAGCAGCCAAGATTCCCTGGAGGGGGACGAGCAGTACTTC	many	TRBJ2-7	-	TRBV4-3
CASSVSGALRFYGYTF	TGTGCCAGCAGTGTGTCCGGGGCCTTAAGATTCTATGGCTACACCTTC	few	TRBJ1-2	-	TRBV12-3/TRBV12-4
CASSYRWGYNQPQHF	TGTGCCAGCAGTTACCGGTGGGGGTACAATCAGCCCCAGCATTTT	few	TRBJ1-5	-	TRBV6-7
CASSSGLGEAFF	TGTGCCAGCAGCTCGGGATTGGGTGAAGCTTTCTTT	-	TRBJ1-1	-	TRBV5-5